The next 24 T cell receptor beta chains were all read from a single sample in a study of Graves' ophthalmopathy and Graves' hyperthyroidism. RNA transcripts were the template, and TCR beta CDR3 regions were amplified from them. The library came from an HTBI-primed first-round RT-PCR and a second-round multiplex PCR. TCRdb independently ran MiXCR on the multiplex PCR reads; one entry per CDR3 protein. The sample contains 350,000 or so distinct CDR3 sequences, around a sixth of which appear only once. Sequenced material: peripheral blood. Every receptor here comes from an adult man with Graves' ophthalmopathy.

This clonotype was detected ten times or more. The chain couples TRBV15 to TRBJ1-5; tentatively, D is TRBD1 (6 bases). Trimming cost V 8 bases and J 5 bases, with 19 bases left between them. This CDR3 comprises 15 residues. The V gene's germline CDR1 is LNHNV and CDR2 YYDKDF (reference sequence). CDR3 in amino acids: CATARYRDSDQPQHF. The CDR3 DNA is TGTGCCACCGCTAGATACAGGGACTCGGATCAGCCCCAGCATTTT.

This clonotype was observed many times. J is TRBJ1-5 and V is TRBV20-1, with TRBD1 identical over 12 bases. In germline, CDR1 is DFQATT, CDR2 SNEGSKA (reference sequence). Losses at the gene ends were 6 bases for V and 7 bases for J; bases not matched to a gene: 7. CDR3 size: 14 residues. DNA of the CDR3: TGCAGTGCACAAGCGGGGACAGGGGGCCAGCCCCAGCATTTT. Residues: CSAQAGTGGQPQHF.

A few counts support this clonotype. A much larger clone sits a single nucleotide away, making a read error possible. The DNA of the CDR3 is TGTTCCAGCAGCTTGTGGACAGGGAGGGGTACCGGGGAGCTGTTTTTT. As protein: CSSSLWTGRGTGELFF. The J gene is TRBJ2-2, the V gene TRBV7-3; D may be TRBD1 (8 bases). This CDR3 has 16 residues. Germline V gene sequence: CDR1 SGHTA, CDR2 FQGTGA. The variable domain in full, completed from reference TRBV7-3 and TRBJ2-2, reads GAGVSQTPSNKVTEKGKYVELRCDPISGHTALYWYRQSLGQGPEFLIYFQGTGAADDSGLPNDRFFAVRPEGSVSTLKIQRTERGDSAVYLCSSSLWTGRGTGELFFGEGSRLTVL.

This clonotype was recorded at least ten times. CDR3: CASSLGLEEQYF. DNA of the CDR3: TGTGCCAGCAGCTTAGGCCTTGAGGAGCAGTACTTC. This rearrangement joins TRBV7-9 to TRBJ2-7; D is uncertain. The V end lost 1 base, the J end lost 7 bases, and 8 bases lay between the germline ends. Germline lookup yields CDR1 SEHNR and CDR2 FQNEAQ (reference sequence). The CDR3 runs 12 residues.

This clonotype was found many times. A much larger clone differs from this one at a single base, so this may be a read error. In this CDR3 the conserved last residue, phenylalanine or tryptophan, is missing, so a read error is likely. CDR3 region: CASSTPTSGTHEQYL. For the CDR3, the DNA is TGTGCCAGCAGTACCCCGACTAGCGGGACTCACGAGCAGTACCTC. The chain has TRBV12-3 or TRBV12-4 and TRBJ2-7; 11 bases line up with TRBD2. With 5 bases clipped from V and 5 bases from J, the junction kept 8 bases outside the gene matches. The CDR3 is 15 residues long.

This clonotype was counted ten times or more. The rearrangement joins TRBV27 to TRBJ2-2, with 8 bases lining up with TRBD2. V dropped 0 bases and J dropped 7; count of bases not matched to a gene: 7. The CDR3 has 16 residues. Germline values: CDR1 MNHEY, CDR2 SMNVEV (reference sequence). The CDR3 region is CASSLSGGGWIGELFF. As DNA, the CDR3 is TGTGCCAGCAGTTTATCTGGCGGGGGGTGGATCGGGGAGCTGTTTTTT.

This clonotype came up many times. The rearrangement joins TRBV6-5 to TRBJ2-7, with 8 bases identical to TRBD1. CDR3 length: 12 amino acids. The germline V gene has CDR1 MNHEY and CDR2 SVGAGI. The ends lost 8 bases at V and 6 bases at J; junction bases unmatched: 6. CDR3 region: CASLQGAGEQYF. The CDR3, as DNA: TGTGCCAGCCTTCAGGGGGCTGGCGAGCAGTACTTC.

This clonotype was seen at least ten times. The chain links TRBV11-2 to TRBJ2-7; 12 bases fit TRBD2. V lost 2 bases and J lost 2; bases outside the gene matches: 7. Germline V gene lookup returns CDR1 SGHAT and CDR2 FQNNGV. The CDR3 spans 17 residues. The CDR3 sequence: CASSLYVTSGGTYEQYF. The CDR3 DNA sequence: TGTGCCAGCAGCTTATACGTGACTAGCGGGGGAACCTACGAGCAGTACTTC.

This clonotype was seen ten or more times. The chain uses TRBV10-3 and TRBJ1-5, with D perhaps matching TRBD1 (5 bases). CDR1 and CDR2 from the germline V gene are ENHRY and SYGVKD. The CDR3 consists of 15 residues. Deletions cut 10 bases from V and 9 bases from J, with 25 bases between. CDR3 coding DNA: TGTGCCACCCACCCGTCTGTGAGGGGTTGGTGGCCCCAGCATTTT. Protein product: CATHPSVRGWWPQHF.

This rearrangement joins TRBV6-2 or TRBV6-3 to TRBJ2-2; 8 bases are shared with TRBD2. Germline assignment: CDR1 MNHEY and CDR2 SVGEGT. The CDR3 totals 15 residues. V shed 7 bases, J shed 4 bases, and the junction held 8 bases outside the gene matches. CDR3 DNA sequence: TGTGCCAGCACTAAGACTAGCGAAACCACCGGGGAGCTGTTTTTT. Its translation: CASTKTSETTGELFF.

Concerning this clonotype itself: At one end, the junction sequence differs from germline, possibly due to a read error. The chain joins TRBV7-9 to TRBJ2-2, with D possibly TRBD2 on 6 matching bases. This CDR3 is built from 14 residues. Per germline, CDR1 SEHNR and CDR2 FQNEAQ (reference sequence). CDR3 loop: CASSLASGAGELFF. CDR3 nucleotides: TGTGCCAGCAGCCTAGCGTCAGGCGCCGGGGAGCTGTTTTTT. Drawing the rest from reference TRBV7-9 and TRBJ2-2, the complete variable domain is DTGVSQNPRHKITKRGQNVTFRCDPISEHNRLYWYRQTLGQGPEFLTYFQNEAQLEKSRLLSDRFSAERPKGSFSTLEIQRTEQGDSAMYLCASSLASGAGELFFGEGSRLTVL.

This clonotype was detected many times. The chain employs TRBV7-2 and TRBJ1-2; D might be TRBD1 (6 bases). The CDR3 has 15 amino acids. Germline CDR1 reads SGHTA; CDR2 reads FQGNSA. Trimming removed 3 bases from V and 0 bases from J, with 11 bases in between. The CDR3 DNA reads TGTGCCAGCAGCTTCGGGGGCCAGACTAACTATGGCTACACCTTC. Translated, it gives CASSFGGQTNYGYTF.

This clonotype has a count of ten or more. This chain joins TRBV4-3 and TRBJ2-3; possible D gene TRBD2, 5 bases. The ends were cut back, 3 bases at V and 0 bases at J, with 13 bases in the middle. There are 16 residues in the CDR3. The germline gives CDR1 LGHNA, CDR2 YSLEER. CDR3 sequence reads: CASSQRAQGSTDTQYF. The CDR3 nucleotides read TGCGCCAGCAGCCAGAGGGCGCAAGGAAGCACAGATACGCAGTATTTT.

This clonotype has a count of ten or more. CDR3 nucleotides: TGTGCCAGCAGCCCGTCCTTGGGGACAGGAGAAGCTTTCTTT. Translation gives CASSPSLGTGEAFF. The V and J genes are TRBV7-2 and TRBJ1-1, with 8 bases identical to TRBD1. In germline, CDR1 is SGHTA, CDR2 FQGNSA. The CDR3 length is 14 residues. V gave up 5 bases and J gave up 8 bases; unmatched junction bases: 10.

This chain uses TRBV4-1 with TRBJ2-7, with D perhaps TRBD2 (6 bases). CDR3 size: 16 residues. Looked up from germline, CDR1 is MGHRA and CDR2 is YSYEKL. V was pared by 1 base and J by 6 bases, with 19 bases between. CDR3 sequence (DNA): TGCGCCAGCAGCCAAGGACCGTCAGCGTCGCGGGGCGAGCAGTACTTC. Amino acid sequence: CASSQGPSASRGEQYF.

This clonotype was seen at least ten times. The V and J genes are TRBV6-5 and TRBJ2-7; 8 bases are a match to TRBD1. Germline V lookup: CDR1 MNHEY, CDR2 SVGAGI. The V and J ends lost 0 bases and 10 bases, in that order; junction bases with no gene match: 8. The CDR3 loop spans 14 amino acids. CDR3 coding DNA: TGTGCCAGCAGTTACTCGGGAGTTGGGACAGGCCAGTACTTC. Translation gives CASSYSGVGTGQYF.

At least ten counts were recorded for this clonotype. This chain joins TRBV28 and TRBJ1-3; D possibly corresponds to TRBD1 (5 bases). This CDR3 has 14 amino acids. Trimming left V 4 bases short and J 2 bases short, with 9 bases between. CDR1 is MDHEN, CDR2 SYDVKM, per germline. CDR3 nucleotide sequence: TGTGCCAGCAGTTCCTCGGGGGCTGGAAACACCATATATTTT. It is translated as CASSSSGAGNTIYF.

V usage is TRBV27 and J usage is TRBJ2-5; 9 positions match TRBD1. Germline CDR1 is MNHEY and CDR2 is SMNVEV (reference sequence). The CDR3 loop spans 15 amino acids. J was trimmed by 4 bases and V by 4 bases; bases with no gene match: 7. DNA for the CDR3: TGTGCCAGCAGTTCCCTCGGACAGGGGCGAGAGACCCAGTACTTC. Encoded protein: CASSSLGQGRETQYF.

This clonotype occurred many times. Germline is not matched at one junction end, which may reflect a read error. The genes are TRBV20-1 and TRBJ1-2, with 12 bases fitting TRBD1. This CDR3 has 15 residues. Germline V CDR1 and CDR2: DFQATT, SNEGSKA (reference sequence). Here the CDR3 reads CSAPGQGATGYDYTF. DNA of the CDR3: TGCAGTGCCCCGGGACAGGGGGCAACGGGGTATGACTACACCTTC.

Ten or more counts support this clonotype. The V call is TRBV20-1, the J call TRBJ1-3, with D uncertain. CDR3 size: 15 residues. Germline V CDR1 and CDR2: DFQATT, SNEGSKA (reference sequence). The germline V and J ends were trimmed by 3 bases and 0 bases, with 12 bases remaining between them. The CDR3 spells CSASVDGFSGNTIYF. The CDR3 coding sequence is TGCAGTGCTAGCGTCGACGGATTCTCTGGAAACACCATATATTTT.

This clonotype occurred many times. The chain couples TRBV20-1 to TRBJ2-5; 7 bases are shared with TRBD2. Trimming at V came to 5 bases and at J to 4 bases, leaving 4 bases not matched to a gene. The CDR3 is 12 amino acids. Germline lookup yields CDR1 DFQATT and CDR2 SNEGSKA (reference sequence). Here the CDR3 reads CSALGGLETQYF. The CDR3 DNA is TGCAGTGCTCTCGGGGGGTTAGAGACCCAGTACTTC.

This clonotype was seen many times. The rearrangement joins TRBV12-3 or TRBV12-4 to TRBJ2-2, with 12 bases matching TRBD1. This CDR3 is built from 19 residues. Germline trimming cut 1 base from V and 1 base from J; bases unmatched to any gene: 7. As DNA, the CDR3 is TGTGCCAGCAGTTTAGACCGGGACAGGGGGCCCTTGAACACCGGGGAGCTGTTTTTT. Its protein product is CASSLDRDRGPLNTGELFF.

This clonotype was observed at least ten times. The chain joins TRBV28 to TRBJ1-2, with TRBD1 as a possible D gene (6 bases). Germline CDR1 MDHEN, CDR2 SYDVKM. This CDR3 is 14 amino acids long. Trimming stripped 4 bases from V and 7 bases from J, with 16 bases between. Here the CDR3 reads CASSYRVKSGGYTF. The CDR3 DNA sequence: TGTGCCAGCAGTTACAGGGTTAAGTCGGGTGGCTACACCTTC.

In its sample, this clonotype was seen many times. V usage is TRBV11-2 and J usage is TRBJ2-7, with a possible D match to TRBD1 (6 bases). V was clipped by 7 bases and J by 0 bases, with 10 bases between them. The CDR3 consists of 13 residues. Germline V gives CDR1 SGHAT, CDR2 FQNNGV. In DNA form, the CDR3 reads TGTGCCAGCACCCGACAGGCCTCCTACGAGCAGTACTTC. Its protein product is CASTRQASYEQYF.